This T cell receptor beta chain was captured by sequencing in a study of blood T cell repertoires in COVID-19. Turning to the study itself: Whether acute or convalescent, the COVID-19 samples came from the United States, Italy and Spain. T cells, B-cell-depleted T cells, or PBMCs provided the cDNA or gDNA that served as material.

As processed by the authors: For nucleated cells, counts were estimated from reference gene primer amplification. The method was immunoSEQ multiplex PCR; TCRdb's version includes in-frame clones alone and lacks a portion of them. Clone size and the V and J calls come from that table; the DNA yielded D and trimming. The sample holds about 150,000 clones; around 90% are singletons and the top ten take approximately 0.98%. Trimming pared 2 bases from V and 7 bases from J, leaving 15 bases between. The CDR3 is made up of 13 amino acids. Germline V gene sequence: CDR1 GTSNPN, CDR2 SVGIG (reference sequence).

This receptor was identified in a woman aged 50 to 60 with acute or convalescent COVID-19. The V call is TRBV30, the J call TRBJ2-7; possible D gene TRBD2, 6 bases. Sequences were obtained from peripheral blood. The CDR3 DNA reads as TGTGCCTGGAGTCAACAGGACTACGGAGAGCAGTACTTC. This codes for CAWSQQDYGEQYF. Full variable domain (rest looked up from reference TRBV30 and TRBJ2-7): SQTIHQWPATLVQPVGSPLSLECTVEGTSNPNLYWYRQAAGRGLQLLFYSVGIGQISSEVPQNLSASRPQDRQFILSSKKLLLSDSGFYLCAWSQQDYGEQYFGPGTRLTVT.